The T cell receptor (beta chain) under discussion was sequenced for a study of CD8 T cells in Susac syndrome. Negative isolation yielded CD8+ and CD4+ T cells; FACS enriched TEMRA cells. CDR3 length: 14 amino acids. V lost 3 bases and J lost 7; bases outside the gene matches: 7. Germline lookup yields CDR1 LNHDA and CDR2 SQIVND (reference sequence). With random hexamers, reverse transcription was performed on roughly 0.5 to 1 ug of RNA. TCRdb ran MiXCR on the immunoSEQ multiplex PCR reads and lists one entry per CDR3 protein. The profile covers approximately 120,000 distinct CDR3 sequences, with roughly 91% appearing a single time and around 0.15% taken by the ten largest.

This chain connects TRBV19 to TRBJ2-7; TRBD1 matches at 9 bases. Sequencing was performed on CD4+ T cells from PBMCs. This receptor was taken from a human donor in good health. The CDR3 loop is CASSISTGGGEQYF. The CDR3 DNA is TGTGCCAGTAGTATTTCGACAGGGGGAGGAGAGCAGTACTTC.